This is a list of T cell receptor beta chains from one sample in a study of T cells in Graves' hyperthyroidism and ophthalmopathy. TCRdb passed the multiplex PCR reads through MiXCR, listing each CDR3 protein once. This sample has more than 300,000 distinct CDR3 sequences, with about 15% found just once. The sequenced material came from blood. The receptors here all came from a woman aged 25 to 45 with Graves' hyperthyroidism that later progressed to Graves' ophthalmopathy. CDR3s include the opening cysteine and the closing phenylalanine or tryptophan. Each record gives: J gene, V gene, clone size, D gene, CDR3 DNA, CDR3 protein. A D gene is named only where the DNA matches it firmly. Clone size is shown for a subset of rows, as once, few, many or a class of expanded clone.

TRBJ1-1,TRBV2,many,-,TGTGCCAGCGCTCTAACCTCTGAAGCTTTCTTT,CASALTSEAFF
TRBJ2-7,TRBV28,many,TRBD1,TGTGCCAGCTGGGACAGTCCCTACGAGCAGTACTTC,CASWDSPYEQYF
TRBJ2-7,TRBV6-1,many,-,TGTGCCAGCGGGAGGACAGCCCTGACAGTCTACGAGCAGTACTTC,CASGRTALTVYEQYF
TRBJ2-7,TRBV28,many,-,TGTGCCAGCAGTCCGATCCGCAGGTCCTACGAGCAGTACTTC,CASSPIRRSYEQYF
TRBJ2-5,TRBV11-2,many,TRBD2,TGTGCCAGCAGCTTAGTCGGGGGGTTGGAGACCCAGTACTTC,CASSLVGGLETQYF
TRBJ2-7,TRBV5-1,many,TRBD2,TGCGCCAGCAGCTTGTCTGCAGCGGGGGAGGTCGAGCAGTACTTC,CASSLSAAGEVEQYF
TRBJ1-1,TRBV10-1,-,-,TGCGCCAGCAGTGCTGCGGGTAGGGACACTGAAGCTTTCTTT,CASSAAGRDTEAFF
TRBJ2-7,TRBV5-4,-,TRBD2,TGTGCCAGCAGCTTGGCTTTTGGGGCTAGCGGGACGGATGGGGACGAGCAGTACTTC,CASSLAFGASGTDGDEQYF
TRBJ2-7,TRBV7-2,-,TRBD2,TGTGCCAGCAGGGCATGGGGACTAGCGGGAGGGCACGAGCAGTACTTC,CASRAWGLAGGHEQYF
TRBJ2-1,TRBV6-2/TRBV6-3,-,-,TGTGCCAGCGGTGAATCGAGCTACAATGAGCAGTTCTTC,CASGESSYNEQFF
TRBJ2-5,TRBV2,many,-,TGTGCCAGCCGGTCGGCTATCCAAGAGACCCAGTACTTC,CASRSAIQETQYF
TRBJ1-6,TRBV9,few,-,TGTGCCAGCAGTGCTACTGTTGATTCACCCCTCCACTTT,CASSATVDSPLHF
TRBJ2-1,TRBV5-8,many,TRBD2,TGTGCCAGCAGCTTAACTAGCGCCTACAATGAGCAGTTCTTC,CASSLTSAYNEQFF
TRBJ2-5,TRBV19,many,-,TGTGCCAGTAGTATTCTAGGGCTGCAAGAGACCCAGTACTTC,CASSILGLQETQYF
TRBJ2-2,TRBV6-1,few,-,TGTGCCGTAGAACCGCGTGTCCGATTGGTAGACACCGGGGAGCTGTTTTTT,CAVEPRVRLVDTGELFF
TRBJ2-5,TRBV3-1,-,-,TGTGCCAGCAGCCAAGGTGAGGGGGTGGGGGACCAAGAGACCCAGTACTTC,CASSQGEGVGDQETQYF
TRBJ1-5,TRBV11-3,-,TRBD1,TGTGCCAGCAGCCAAGGCAGGGGGCGGCGGCCCCAGCATTTT,CASSQGRGRRPQHF
TRBJ1-3,TRBV4-1,-,TRBD1,TGCGCCAGCAGCTCCGGGACAGGGGGATATTTGGGTGGAAACACCATATATTTT,CASSSGTGGYLGGNTIYF